This T cell receptor beta chain comes out of a study of vaccination and CD4 T cells after COVID-19. The treatment here: roughly 10-day PBMC culture with coronavirus spike peptide pools or control peptides (ViraFEST assay). Investigators obtained the unexposed donor's CD4+ T cells before the COVID-19 pandemic (2011-2018). To note about this clonotype: The target antigen is unknown.

The V end was cut by 8 bases, the J end by 3 bases, with 17 bases between. The CDR3 length is 15 residues. Germline values: CDR1 MDHEN, CDR2 SYDVKM. An Oncomine TCR Beta short-read assay was used to sequence the DNA from cultured CD4+ T cells. TCRdb called the PCR reads again in MiXCR, with one record for every CDR3 protein. Of thousands of distinct CDR3 sequences in the sample, around half were seen once. This clonotype was sampled from a human donor in good health. This chain links TRBV28 with TRBJ1-5; D is possibly TRBD1 (6 bases). Sample: CD4+ T cells from blood, cultured in vitro. CDR3 nucleotides: TGTGCCAGCTACGCACAGGGAGGCCCCAATCAGCCCCAGCATTTT. It encodes CASYAQGGPNQPQHF.